This TCR beta chain was observed in a study of identical twins. Study-wide results and limits: Instead of following the same donors, the conclusions were based on cross-sectional statistical analysis. Beta clonotypes that were abundant in cord blood contained fewer insertions, a pattern absent from memory repertoires.

The authors used template switching to add a universal primer site and gave cDNA unique molecular identifiers. Each CDR3 protein is one row after TCRdb ran MiXCR on the 5' RACE reads. The sample lists more than 600,000 distinct CDR3 sequences; roughly 18% were seen once. CDR3 length: 15 amino acids. Trimming at V came to 4 bases and at J to 2 bases, leaving 10 bases not matched to a gene. Germline lookup yields CDR1 DFQATT and CDR2 SNEGSKA (reference sequence). All donors were healthy Caucasians. The table lists this clonotype with a few counts. Its antigen is as yet unknown. The sample also formed part of further work on T cells expressing NK-cell markers.

This clonotype was sampled from a woman under 30 in good health. The chain joins TRBV20-1 to TRBJ1-2, with 7 bases lining up with TRBD1. The sequenced sample consisted of PBMCs. CDR3 DNA: TGCAGTGCTACCGGGACAGACCCTTACAACTATGGCTACACCTTC. Amino acid sequence: CSATGTDPYNYGYTF.